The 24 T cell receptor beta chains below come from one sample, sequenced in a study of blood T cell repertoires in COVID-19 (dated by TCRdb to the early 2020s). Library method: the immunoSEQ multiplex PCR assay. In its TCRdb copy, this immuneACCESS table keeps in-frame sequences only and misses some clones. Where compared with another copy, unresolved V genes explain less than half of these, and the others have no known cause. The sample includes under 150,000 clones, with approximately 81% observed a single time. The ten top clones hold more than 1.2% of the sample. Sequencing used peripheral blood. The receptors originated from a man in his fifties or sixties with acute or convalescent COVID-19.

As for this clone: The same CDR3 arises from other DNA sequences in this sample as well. CDR3 region: CAISERGGSYNEQFF. The CDR3 nucleotides read TGTGCCATCAGTGAACGGGGGGGCTCCTACAATGAGCAGTTCTTC. The J gene is TRBJ2-1, the V gene TRBV10-3; 8 bases fit TRBD2. V gave up 3 bases and J gave up 0 bases; unmatched junction bases: 1. Germline lookup yields CDR1 ENHRY and CDR2 SYGVKD. The CDR3 is made up of 15 amino acids.

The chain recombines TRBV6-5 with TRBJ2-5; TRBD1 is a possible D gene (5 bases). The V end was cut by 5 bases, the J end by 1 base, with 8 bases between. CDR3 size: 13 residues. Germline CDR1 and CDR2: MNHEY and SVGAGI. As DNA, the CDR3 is TGTGCCAGCAGTAGGACACCCCAAGAGACCCAGTACTTC. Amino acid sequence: CASSRTPQETQYF.

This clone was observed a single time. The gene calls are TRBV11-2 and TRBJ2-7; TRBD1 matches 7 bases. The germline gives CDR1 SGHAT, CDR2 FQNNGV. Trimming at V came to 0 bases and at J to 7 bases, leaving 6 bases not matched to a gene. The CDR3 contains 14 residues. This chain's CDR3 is CASSLDRGNKEQYF. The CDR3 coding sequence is TGTGCCAGCAGCTTAGACAGGGGGAACAAGGAGCAGTACTTC. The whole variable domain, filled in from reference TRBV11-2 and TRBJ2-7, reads EAGVAQSPRYKIIEKRQSVAFWCNPISGHATLYWYQQILGQGPKLLIQFQNNGVVDDSQLPKDRFSAERLKGVDSTLKIQPAKLEDSAVYLCASSLDRGNKEQYFGPGTRLTVT.

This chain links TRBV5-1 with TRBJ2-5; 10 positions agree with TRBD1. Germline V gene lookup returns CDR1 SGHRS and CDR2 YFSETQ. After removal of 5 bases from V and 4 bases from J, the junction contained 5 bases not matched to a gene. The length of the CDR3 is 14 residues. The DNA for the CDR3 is TGCGCCAGCAGGACCGGGACAGGGGCAGAGACCCAGTACTTC. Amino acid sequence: CASRTGTGAETQYF.

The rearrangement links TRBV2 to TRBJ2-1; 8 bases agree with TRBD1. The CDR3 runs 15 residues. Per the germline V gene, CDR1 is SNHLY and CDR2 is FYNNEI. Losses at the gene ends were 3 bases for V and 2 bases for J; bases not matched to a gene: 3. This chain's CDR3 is CASSEGTGAYNEQFF. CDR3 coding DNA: TGTGCCAGCAGTGAGGGGACAGGTGCCTACAATGAGCAGTTCTTC.

CDR3 in DNA: TGCGCCAGCAGCTTGGCCGGGGGGTTGGCTGAAGCTTTCTTT. Translation: CASSLAGGLAEAFF. The V call is TRBV5-1, the J call TRBJ1-1; D might be TRBD1 (5 bases). The V and J ends lost 0 bases and 6 bases respectively, with 12 bases between them. Germline V CDR1 and CDR2: SGHRS, YFSETQ. This CDR3 comprises 14 residues.

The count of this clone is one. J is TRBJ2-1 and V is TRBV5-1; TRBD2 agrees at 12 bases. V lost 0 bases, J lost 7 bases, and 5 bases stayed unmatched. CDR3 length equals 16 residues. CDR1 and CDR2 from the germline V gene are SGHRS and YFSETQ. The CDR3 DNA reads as TGCGCCAGCAGCTTGGGAGGGACTAGCGGGTTGAATGAGCAGTTCTTC. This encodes CASSLGGTSGLNEQFF.

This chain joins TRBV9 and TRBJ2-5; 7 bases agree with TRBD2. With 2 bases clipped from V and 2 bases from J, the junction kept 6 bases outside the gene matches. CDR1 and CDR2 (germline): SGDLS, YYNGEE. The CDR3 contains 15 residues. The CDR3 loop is CASSVNSGQQETQYF. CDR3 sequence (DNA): TGTGCCAGCAGCGTTAATAGCGGGCAGCAAGAGACCCAGTACTTC. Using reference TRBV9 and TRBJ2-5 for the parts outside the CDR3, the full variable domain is DSGVTQTPKHLITATGQRVTLRCSPRSGDLSVYWYQQSLDQGLQFLIQYYNGEERAKGNILERFSAQQFPDLHSELNLSSLELGDSALYFCASSVNSGQQETQYFGPGTRLLVL.

The DNA for the CDR3 is TGTGCCAGCAGGGCAGACAGGGGGCGGCTGAACACTGAAGCTTTCTTT. As protein: CASRADRGRLNTEAFF. The chain carries TRBV2 and TRBJ1-1; TRBD1 matches 10 bases. The junction had 7 bases not matched to a gene; V was cut back by 6 bases and J by 0 bases. The germline gives CDR1 SNHLY, CDR2 FYNNEI. The CDR3 consists of 16 residues.

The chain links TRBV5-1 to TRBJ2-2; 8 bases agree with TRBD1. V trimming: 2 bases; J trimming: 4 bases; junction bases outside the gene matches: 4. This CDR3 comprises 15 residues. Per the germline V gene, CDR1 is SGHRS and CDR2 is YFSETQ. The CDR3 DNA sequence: TGCGCCAGCAGCTTCCAGGGGGCCGGCACCGGGGAGCTGTTTTTT. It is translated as CASSFQGAGTGELFF.

For the CDR3, the DNA is TGTGCCAGCAGCCATGGGTTGGGGCAGGCGGATGAAAAACTGTTTTTT. This gives the protein CASSHGLGQADEKLFF. The chain is built from TRBV7-9 and TRBJ1-4, with D possibly matching TRBD1 (5 bases). CDR3 size: 16 residues. Germline lookup yields CDR1 SEHNR and CDR2 FQNEAQ (reference sequence). The V gene lost 5 bases and the J gene lost 6 bases, with 19 bases spanning the gap.

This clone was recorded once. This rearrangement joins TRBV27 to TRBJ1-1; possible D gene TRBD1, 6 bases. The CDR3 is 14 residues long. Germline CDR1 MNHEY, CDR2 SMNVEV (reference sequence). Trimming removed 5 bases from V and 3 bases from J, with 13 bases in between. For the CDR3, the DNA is TGTGCCAGCAGTCCACGGGACACCCACACTGAAGCTTTCTTT. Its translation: CASSPRDTHTEAFF.

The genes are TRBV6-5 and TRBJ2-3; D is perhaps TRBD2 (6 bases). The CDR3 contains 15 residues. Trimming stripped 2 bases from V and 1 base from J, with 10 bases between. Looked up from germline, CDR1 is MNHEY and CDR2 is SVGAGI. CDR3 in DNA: TGTGCCAGCAGTTACGCGGGGACGGGCACAGATACGCAGTATTTT. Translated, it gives CASSYAGTGTDTQYF.

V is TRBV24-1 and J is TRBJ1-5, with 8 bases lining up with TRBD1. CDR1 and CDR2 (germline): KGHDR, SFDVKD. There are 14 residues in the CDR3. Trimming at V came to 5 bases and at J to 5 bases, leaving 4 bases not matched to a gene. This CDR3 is CATSVGQGYQPQHF. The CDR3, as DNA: TGTGCCACCAGTGTCGGACAGGGCTATCAGCCCCAGCATTTT.

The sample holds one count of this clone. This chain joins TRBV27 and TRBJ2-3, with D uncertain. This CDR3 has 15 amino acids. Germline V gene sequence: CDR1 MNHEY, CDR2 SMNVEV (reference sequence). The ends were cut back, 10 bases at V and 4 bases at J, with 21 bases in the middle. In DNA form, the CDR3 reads TGTGCCACCAGCACTGCCGGGTGGTTTGCAGATACGCAGTATTTT. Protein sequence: CATSTAGWFADTQYF.

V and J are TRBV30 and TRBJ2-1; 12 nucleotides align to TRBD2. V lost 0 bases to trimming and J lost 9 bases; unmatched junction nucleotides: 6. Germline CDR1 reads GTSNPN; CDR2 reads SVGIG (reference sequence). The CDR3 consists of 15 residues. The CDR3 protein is CAWSVLAGGPGEQFF. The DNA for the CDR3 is TGTGCCTGGAGTGTCCTAGCGGGAGGGCCAGGTGAGCAGTTCTTC.

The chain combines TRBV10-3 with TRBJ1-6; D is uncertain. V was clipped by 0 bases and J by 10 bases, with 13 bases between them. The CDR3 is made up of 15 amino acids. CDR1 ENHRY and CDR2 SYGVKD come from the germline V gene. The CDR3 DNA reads TGTGCCATCAGTGAGTCAGAGGCGGGAGTGTCACCCCTCCACTTT. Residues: CAISESEAGVSPLHF.

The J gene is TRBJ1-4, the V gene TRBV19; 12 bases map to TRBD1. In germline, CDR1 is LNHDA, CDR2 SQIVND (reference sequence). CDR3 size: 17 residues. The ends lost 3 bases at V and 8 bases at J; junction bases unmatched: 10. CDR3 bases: TGTGCCAGTAGTATGGGACAGGGGGCCTATGCGCGCGAAAAACTGTTTTTT. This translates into CASSMGQGAYAREKLFF.

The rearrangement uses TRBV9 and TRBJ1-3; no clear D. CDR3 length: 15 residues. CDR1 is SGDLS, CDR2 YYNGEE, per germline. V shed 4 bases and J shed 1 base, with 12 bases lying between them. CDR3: CASSSDTRSGNTIYF. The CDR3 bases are TGTGCCAGCAGCTCAGACACCCGATCTGGAAACACCATATATTTT.

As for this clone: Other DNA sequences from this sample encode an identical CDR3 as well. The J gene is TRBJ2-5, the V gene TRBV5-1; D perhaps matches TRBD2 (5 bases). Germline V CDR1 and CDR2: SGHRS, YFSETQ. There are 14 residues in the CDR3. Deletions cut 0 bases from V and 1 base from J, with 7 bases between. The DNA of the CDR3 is TGCGCCAGCAGCTTGGACAGCGGCCAAGAGACCCAGTACTTC. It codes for CASSLDSGQETQYF.

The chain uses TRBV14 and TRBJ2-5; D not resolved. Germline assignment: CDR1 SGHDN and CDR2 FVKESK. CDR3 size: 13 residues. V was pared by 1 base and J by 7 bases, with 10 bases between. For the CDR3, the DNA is TGTGCCAGCAGCCAAGGCTACCCTGGGACCCAGTACTTC. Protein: CASSQGYPGTQYF.

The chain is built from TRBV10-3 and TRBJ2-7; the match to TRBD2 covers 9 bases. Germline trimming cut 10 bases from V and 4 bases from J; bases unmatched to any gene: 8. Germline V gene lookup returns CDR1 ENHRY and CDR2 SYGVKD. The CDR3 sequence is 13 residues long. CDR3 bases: TGTGCCACAACTCCGGGACTAGCTTACGAGCAGTACTTC. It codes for CATTPGLAYEQYF.

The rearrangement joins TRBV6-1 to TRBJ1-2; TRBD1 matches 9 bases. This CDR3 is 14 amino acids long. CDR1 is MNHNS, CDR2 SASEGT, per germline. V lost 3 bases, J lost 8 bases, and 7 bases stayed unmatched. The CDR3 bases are TGTGCCAGCAGTGACCTACAGGGGGCGGGAGGCTACACCTTC. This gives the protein CASSDLQGAGGYTF.

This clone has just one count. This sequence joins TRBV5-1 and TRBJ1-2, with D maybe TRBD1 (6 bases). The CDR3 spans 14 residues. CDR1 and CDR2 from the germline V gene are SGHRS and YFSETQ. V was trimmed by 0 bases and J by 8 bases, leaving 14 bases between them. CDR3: CASSLAGGARGYTF. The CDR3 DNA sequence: TGCGCCAGCAGCTTGGCCGGGGGGGCTAGAGGCTACACCTTC.